Reported below is one TCR beta chain. The data were taken from a study of blood T cell repertoires in COVID-19. Trimming took off 10 bases at V and 4 bases at J, with 17 bases between the two ends. Germline-derived CDR1 and CDR2 are LNHDA and SQIVND (reference sequence). The CDR3 has 14 residues. TCRdb's copy holds only in-frame clones and misses some; the assay was immunoSEQ multiplex PCR. The sample includes around 200,000 clones, 87% of them seen just once. Assignment of participants to cohorts was predicated upon participant-reported clinical history. The gene calls are TRBV19 and TRBJ2-1; D is perhaps TRBD1 (6 bases). The receptor comes from a man between 18 and 29 years old with acute COVID-19. Source material: PBMCs or T cells enriched from blood (not recorded which). CDR3 loop: CATEVGGTYNEQFF. CDR3 coding DNA: TGTGCCACCGAGGTAGGGGGAACTTACAATGAGCAGTTCTTC.